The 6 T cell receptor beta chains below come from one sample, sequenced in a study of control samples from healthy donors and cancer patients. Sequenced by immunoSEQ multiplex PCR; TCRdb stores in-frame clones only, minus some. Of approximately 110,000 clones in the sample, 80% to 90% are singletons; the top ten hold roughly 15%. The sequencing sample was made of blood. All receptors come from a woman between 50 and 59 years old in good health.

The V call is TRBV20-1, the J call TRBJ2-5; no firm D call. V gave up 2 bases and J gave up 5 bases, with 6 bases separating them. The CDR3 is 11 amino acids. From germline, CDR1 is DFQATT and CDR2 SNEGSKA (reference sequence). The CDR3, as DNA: TGCAGTGCTAGAATAGTGGAGACCCAGTACTTC. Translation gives CSARIVETQYF.

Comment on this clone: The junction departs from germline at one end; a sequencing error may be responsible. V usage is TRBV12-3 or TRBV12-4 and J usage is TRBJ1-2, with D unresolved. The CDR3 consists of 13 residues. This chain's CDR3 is CAGSRRRGYGYTF. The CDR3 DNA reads TGTGCCGGCAGCAGGCGGCGCGGCTATGGCTACACCTTC.

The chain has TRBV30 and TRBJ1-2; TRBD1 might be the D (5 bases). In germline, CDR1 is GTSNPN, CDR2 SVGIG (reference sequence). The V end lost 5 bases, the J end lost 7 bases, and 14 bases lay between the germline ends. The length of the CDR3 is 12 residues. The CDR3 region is CAWYSAGGGYTF. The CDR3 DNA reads TGTGCCTGGTACAGTGCGGGGGGTGGCTACACCTTC.

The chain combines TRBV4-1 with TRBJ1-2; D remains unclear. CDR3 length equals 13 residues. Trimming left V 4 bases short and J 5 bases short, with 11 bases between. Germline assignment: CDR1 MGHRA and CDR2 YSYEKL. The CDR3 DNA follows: TGCGCCAGCAGCCCGAGCGCCCGATATGGCTACACCTTC. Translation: CASSPSARYGYTF.

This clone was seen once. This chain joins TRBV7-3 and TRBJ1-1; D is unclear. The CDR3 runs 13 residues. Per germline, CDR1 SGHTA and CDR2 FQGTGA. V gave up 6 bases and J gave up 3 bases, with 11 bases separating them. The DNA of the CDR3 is TGTGCCAGCAGTGGACGTGAAGACACTGAAGCTTTCTTT. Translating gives CASSGREDTEAFF.

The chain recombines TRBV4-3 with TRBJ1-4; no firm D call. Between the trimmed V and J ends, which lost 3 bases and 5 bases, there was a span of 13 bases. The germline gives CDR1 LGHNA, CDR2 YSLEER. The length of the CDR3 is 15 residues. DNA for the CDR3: TGCGCCAGCAGCCATCGCTCAGCGGGAAATGAAAAACTGTTTTTT. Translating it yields CASSHRSAGNEKLFF.